Each of the 6 T cell receptor beta chains below was sequenced from the same sample in a study of shared clonotypes between healthy human individuals. Profiled with immunoSEQ multiplex PCR; TCRdb holds only in-frame clones, not every one. Among about 1.5 million clones listed, roughly 96% were seen once. The sample consisted of naive CD4+ T cells sorted from blood. Subset described: CD45RA+ positively selected. Every receptor here comes from a man aged 25-45 years in good health.

V gene TRBV25-1 combines with J gene TRBJ2-5; 7 bases map to TRBD1. J lost 3 bases, V lost 1 base, and 2 bases had no gene match. The CDR3 spans 14 residues. The germline V gene encodes CDR1 MGHDK and CDR2 SYGVNS. In nucleotides, the CDR3 is TGTGCCAGCAGTGAATTAGGGACAGAAGAGACCCAGTACTTC. It translates to CASSELGTEETQYF.

This chain joins TRBV6-6 and TRBJ2-3; D is unresolved. The CDR3 runs to 14 residues. Germline V gene sequence: CDR1 MNHNY, CDR2 SVGAGI (reference sequence). V lost 4 bases to trimming and J lost 4 bases, with 12 bases between them. The DNA for the CDR3 is TGTGCCAGCAGTTTCCCCGGACCCGCAGATACGCAGTATTTT. Translating it yields CASSFPGPADTQYF.

J is TRBJ2-7 and V is TRBV5-1; D unclear. This CDR3 is 17 amino acids long. CDR1 is SGHRS and CDR2 is YFSETQ in the germline V gene. Trimming took 0 bases from V and 0 from J, leaving 16 bases between them. CDR3 in amino acids: CASSLAPDPASSYEQYF. The CDR3 region has the DNA TGCGCCAGCAGCTTGGCCCCTGACCCGGCTAGCTCCTACGAGCAGTACTTC.

The V and J genes are TRBV28 and TRBJ1-3, with a weak D call TRBD1 (6 bases). V was cut by 2 bases and J by 4 bases, with 12 bases left in between. The CDR3 extends over 15 amino acids. Looked up from germline, CDR1 is MDHEN and CDR2 is SYDVKM. The CDR3 DNA reads TGTGCCAGCAGTTTAATCCAGGGGTCCGGAAACACCATATATTTT. Translated, it gives CASSLIQGSGNTIYF.

This chain connects TRBV6-6 to TRBJ1-1; 10 bases map to TRBD1. CDR1 and CDR2 from the germline V gene are MNHNY and SVGAGI (reference sequence). V was pared by 2 bases and J by 8 bases, with 5 bases of the junction left unmatched. CDR3 length: 14 residues. Written as DNA, the CDR3 is TGTGCCAGCAGTTACGGGACAGGGGATAGAGAAGCTTTCTTT. Translation gives CASSYGTGDREAFF.

The chain carries TRBV5-6 and TRBJ2-3; TRBD1 matches 10 bases. The CDR3 runs 14 residues. Trimming took 3 bases from V and 4 from J; bases not matched to a gene: 2. Germline CDR1 is SGHDT and CDR2 is YYEEEE. CDR3 DNA sequence: TGTGCCAGCAGCTCGGGACAGGGGTCAGATACGCAGTATTTT. It yields the protein CASSSGQGSDTQYF.